This TCR beta chain was captured in a study of blood T cell repertoires in COVID-19. Looking at the study overall: The cDNA or gDNA used as material had been derived from T cells, B-cell-depleted T cells, or PBMCs.

Authors' data handling: Reference gene primers were amplified, and this amplification served to estimate nucleated cell counts. The method was immunoSEQ multiplex PCR; TCRdb's version includes in-frame clones alone and lacks a portion of them. The DNA gave D and trimming, while V, J and clone size come from that table. The data contain about 200,000 clones, around nine tenths of them singletons. Germline V gene sequence: CDR1 MDHEN, CDR2 SYDVKM. V was trimmed by 5 bases and J by 7 bases, leaving 17 bases between them. This CDR3 is built from 14 residues. The clonotype comes from a man in his fifties or sixties with acute or convalescent COVID-19. The chain carries TRBV28 and TRBJ1-2, with a possible D match to TRBD1 (6 bases). Sequencing was carried out using peripheral blood. CDR3 loop: CASSLRYRASGYTF. CDR3 coding DNA: TGTGCCAGCAGTCTTCGGTACAGGGCTTCTGGCTACACCTTC.